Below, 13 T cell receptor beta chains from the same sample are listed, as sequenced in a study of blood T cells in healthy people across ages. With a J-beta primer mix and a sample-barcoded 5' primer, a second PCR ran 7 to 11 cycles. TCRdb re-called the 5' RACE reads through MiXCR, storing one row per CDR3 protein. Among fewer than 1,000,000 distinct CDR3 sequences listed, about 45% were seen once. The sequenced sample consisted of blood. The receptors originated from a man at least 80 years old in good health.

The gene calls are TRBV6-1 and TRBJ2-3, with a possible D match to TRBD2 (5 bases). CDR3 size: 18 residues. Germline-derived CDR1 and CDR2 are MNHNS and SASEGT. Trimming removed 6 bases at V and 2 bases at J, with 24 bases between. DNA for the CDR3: TGTGCCAGCAGCAAAAACCGGGGTCAGTCCAGAATCACAGATACGCAGTATTTT. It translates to CASSKNRGQSRITDTQYF.

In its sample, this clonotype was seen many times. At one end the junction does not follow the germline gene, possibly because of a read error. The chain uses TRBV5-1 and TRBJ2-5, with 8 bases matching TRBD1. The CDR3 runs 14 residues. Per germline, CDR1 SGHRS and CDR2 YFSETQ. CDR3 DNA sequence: TGTGCCAGCAGCTTAGGACAGGGTGAAGAGACCCAGTACTTC. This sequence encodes CASSLGQGEETQYF.

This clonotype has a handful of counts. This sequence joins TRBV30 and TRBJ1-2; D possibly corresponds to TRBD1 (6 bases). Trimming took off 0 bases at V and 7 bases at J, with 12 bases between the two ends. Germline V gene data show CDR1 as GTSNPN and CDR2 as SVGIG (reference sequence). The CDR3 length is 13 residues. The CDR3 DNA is TGTGCCTGGAGTGTCGGGGGGCTCGGTGGCTACACCTTC. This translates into CAWSVGGLGGYTF.

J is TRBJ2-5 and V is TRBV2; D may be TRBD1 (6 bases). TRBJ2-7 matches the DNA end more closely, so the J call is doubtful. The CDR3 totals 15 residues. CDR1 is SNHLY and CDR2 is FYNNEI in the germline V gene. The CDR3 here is CASTRRGIAGDEQYF. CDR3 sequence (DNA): TGTGCCAGCACCCGTCGCGGTATTGCAGGGGACGAGCAGTACTTC.

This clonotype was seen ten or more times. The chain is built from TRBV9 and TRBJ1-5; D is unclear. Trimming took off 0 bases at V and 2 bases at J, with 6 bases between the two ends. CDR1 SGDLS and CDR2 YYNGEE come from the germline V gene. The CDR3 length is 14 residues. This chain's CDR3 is CASSVDFRNQPQHF. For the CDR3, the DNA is TGTGCCAGCAGCGTAGATTTCCGCAATCAGCCCCAGCATTTT.

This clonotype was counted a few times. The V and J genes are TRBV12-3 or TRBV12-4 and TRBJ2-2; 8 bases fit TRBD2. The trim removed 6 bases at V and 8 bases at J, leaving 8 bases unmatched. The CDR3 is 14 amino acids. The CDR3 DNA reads TGTGCCAGCAGGCCGACTAGCGATTGGGGGGAGCTGTTTTTT. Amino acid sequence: CASRPTSDWGELFF.

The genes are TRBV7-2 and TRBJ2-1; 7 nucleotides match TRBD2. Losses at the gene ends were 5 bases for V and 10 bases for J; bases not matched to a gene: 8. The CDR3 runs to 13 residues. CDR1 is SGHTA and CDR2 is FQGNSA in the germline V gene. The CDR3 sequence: CASSPGLGYEQFF. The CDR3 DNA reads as TGTGCCAGCAGCCCCGGACTAGGCTACGAGCAGTTCTTC.

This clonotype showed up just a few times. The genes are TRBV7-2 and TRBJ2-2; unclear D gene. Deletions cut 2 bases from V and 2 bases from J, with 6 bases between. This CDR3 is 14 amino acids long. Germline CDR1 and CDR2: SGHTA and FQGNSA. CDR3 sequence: CASSLTVNTGELFF. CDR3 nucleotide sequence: TGTGCCAGCAGCTTAACAGTAAACACCGGGGAGCTGTTTTTT.

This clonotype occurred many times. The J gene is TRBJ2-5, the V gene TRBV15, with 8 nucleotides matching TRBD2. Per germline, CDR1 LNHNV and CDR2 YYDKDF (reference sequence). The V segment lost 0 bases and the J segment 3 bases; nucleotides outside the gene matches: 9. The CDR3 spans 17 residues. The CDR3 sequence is CATSRDRQRELKETQYF. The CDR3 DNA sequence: TGTGCCACCAGCAGAGATCGACAGCGGGAGTTAAAAGAGACCCAGTACTTC.

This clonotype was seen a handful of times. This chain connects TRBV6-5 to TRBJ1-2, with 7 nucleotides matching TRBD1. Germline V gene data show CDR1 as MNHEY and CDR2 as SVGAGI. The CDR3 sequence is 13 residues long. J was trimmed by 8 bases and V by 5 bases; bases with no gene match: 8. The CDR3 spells CASSEWTGEGYTF. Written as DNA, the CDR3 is TGTGCCAGCAGTGAATGGACAGGCGAAGGCTACACCTTC.

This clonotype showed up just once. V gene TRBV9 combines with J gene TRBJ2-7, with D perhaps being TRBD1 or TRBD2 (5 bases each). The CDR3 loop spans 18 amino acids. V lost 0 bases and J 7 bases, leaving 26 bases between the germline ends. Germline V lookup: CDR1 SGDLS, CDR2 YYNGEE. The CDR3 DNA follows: TGTGCCAGCAGCGTAGGAACCGGAGTTGGGGGATCCAACAATGAGCAGTACTTC. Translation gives CASSVGTGVGGSNNEQYF.

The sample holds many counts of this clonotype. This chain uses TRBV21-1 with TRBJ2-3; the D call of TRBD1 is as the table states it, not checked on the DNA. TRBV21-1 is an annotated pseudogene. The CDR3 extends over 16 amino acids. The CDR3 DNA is TGTGCCAGCAGCGGCCACAACAGGACGGAAACAGATACGCAGTATTTT. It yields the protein CASSGHNRTETDTQYF.

This chain's CDR3 is CASSYVSTDTQYF. The CDR3 DNA follows: TGTGCCAGCAGCTATGTAAGCACAGATACGCAGTATTTT. This rearrangement joins TRBV5-6 to TRBJ2-3, with D hard to call. Germline V gene lookup returns CDR1 SGHDT and CDR2 YYEEEE. With 3 bases removed from V and 0 bases from J, the gap between germline ends came to 5 bases. This CDR3 is 13 amino acids long.